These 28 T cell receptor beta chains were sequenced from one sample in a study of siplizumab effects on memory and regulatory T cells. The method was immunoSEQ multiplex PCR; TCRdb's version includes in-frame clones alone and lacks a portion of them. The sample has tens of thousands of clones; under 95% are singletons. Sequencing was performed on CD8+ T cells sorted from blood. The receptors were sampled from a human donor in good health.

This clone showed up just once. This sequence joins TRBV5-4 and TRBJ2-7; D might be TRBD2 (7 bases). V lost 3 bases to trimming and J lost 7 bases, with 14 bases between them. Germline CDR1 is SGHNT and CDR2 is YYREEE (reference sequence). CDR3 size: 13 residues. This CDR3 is CASSYRGAEEQYF. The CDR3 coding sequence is TGTGCCAGCAGCTACCGGGGGGCTGAAGAGCAGTACTTC.

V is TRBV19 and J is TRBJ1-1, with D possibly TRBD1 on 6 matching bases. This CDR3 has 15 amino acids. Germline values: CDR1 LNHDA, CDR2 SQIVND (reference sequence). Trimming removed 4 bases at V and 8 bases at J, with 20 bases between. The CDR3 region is CASSTGAGWGSEAFF. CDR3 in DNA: TGTGCCAGTAGTACAGGGGCCGGGTGGGGCTCCGAAGCTTTCTTT.

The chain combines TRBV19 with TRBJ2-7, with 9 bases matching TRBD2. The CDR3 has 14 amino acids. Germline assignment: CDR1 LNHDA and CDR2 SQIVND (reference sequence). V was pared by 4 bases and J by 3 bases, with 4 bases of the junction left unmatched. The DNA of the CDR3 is TGTGCCAGTAGTACTAGCGGGGCCAACTACGAGCAGTACTTC. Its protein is CASSTSGANYEQYF.

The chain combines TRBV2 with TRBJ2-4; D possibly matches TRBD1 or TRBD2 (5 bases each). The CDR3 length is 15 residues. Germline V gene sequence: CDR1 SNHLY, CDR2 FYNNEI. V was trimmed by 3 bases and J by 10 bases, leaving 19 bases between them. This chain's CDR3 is CASSEGEVSGEIQYF. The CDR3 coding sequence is TGTGCCAGCAGTGAGGGGGAAGTGAGTGGGGAGATTCAGTACTTC.

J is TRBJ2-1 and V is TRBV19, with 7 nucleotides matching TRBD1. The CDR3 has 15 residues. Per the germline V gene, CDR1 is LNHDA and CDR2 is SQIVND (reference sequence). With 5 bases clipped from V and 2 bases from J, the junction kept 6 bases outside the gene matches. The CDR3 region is CASSPHRGAYNEQFF. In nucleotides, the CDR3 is TGTGCCAGTAGTCCCCACAGGGGTGCCTACAATGAGCAGTTCTTC.

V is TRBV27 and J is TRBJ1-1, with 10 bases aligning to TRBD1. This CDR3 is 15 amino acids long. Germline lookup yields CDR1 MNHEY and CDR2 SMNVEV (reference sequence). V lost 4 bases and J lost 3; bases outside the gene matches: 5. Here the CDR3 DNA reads TGTGCCAGCAGTTCGACAGGGGGCCCGTACACTGAAGCTTTCTTT. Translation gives CASSSTGGPYTEAFF.

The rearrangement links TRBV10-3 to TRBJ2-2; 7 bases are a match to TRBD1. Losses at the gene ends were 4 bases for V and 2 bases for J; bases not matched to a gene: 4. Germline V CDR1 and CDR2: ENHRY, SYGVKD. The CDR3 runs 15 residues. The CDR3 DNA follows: TGTGCCATCAGTGGAGACAGGGCTAACACCGGGGAGCTGTTTTTT. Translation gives CAISGDRANTGELFF.

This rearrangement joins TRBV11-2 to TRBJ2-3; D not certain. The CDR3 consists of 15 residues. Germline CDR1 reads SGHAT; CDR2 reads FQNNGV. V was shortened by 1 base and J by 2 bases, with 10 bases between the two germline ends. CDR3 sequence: CASSLVGGPTDTQYF. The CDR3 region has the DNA TGTGCCAGCAGCTTAGTAGGCGGACCCACAGATACGCAGTATTTT. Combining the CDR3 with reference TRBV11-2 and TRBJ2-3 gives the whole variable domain EAGVAQSPRYKIIEKRQSVAFWCNPISGHATLYWYQQILGQGPKLLIQFQNNGVVDDSQLPKDRFSAERLKGVDSTLKIQPAKLEDSAVYLCASSLVGGPTDTQYFGPGTRLTVL.

The CDR3 here is CASSLGPSSYEQYF. As DNA, the CDR3 is TGTGCCAGCAGCTTAGGACCGAGCTCCTACGAGCAGTACTTC. V usage is TRBV7-9 and J usage is TRBJ2-7; no definite D call. V lost 1 base and J lost 0, with 7 bases in between. The CDR3 is 14 residues long. Germline CDR1 SEHNR, CDR2 FQNEAQ (reference sequence).

CDR3 nucleotides: TGTGCCAGTAGTACCTCGGGACAGCGTGGGGGGGAGGCTTTCTTT. This sequence encodes CASSTSGQRGGEAFF. This sequence joins TRBV19 and TRBJ1-1, with TRBD1 identical over 7 bases. There are 15 residues in the CDR3. V shed 4 bases and J 11 bases; nucleotides not matched to a gene: 16. CDR1 and CDR2 from the germline V gene are LNHDA and SQIVND (reference sequence).

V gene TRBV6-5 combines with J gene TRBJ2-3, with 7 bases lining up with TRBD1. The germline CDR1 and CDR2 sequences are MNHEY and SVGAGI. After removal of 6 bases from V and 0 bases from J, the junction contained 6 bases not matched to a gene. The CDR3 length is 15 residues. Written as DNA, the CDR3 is TGTGCCAGCAGGTCAGGGGGAACTAGCACAGATACGCAGTATTTT. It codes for CASRSGGTSTDTQYF.

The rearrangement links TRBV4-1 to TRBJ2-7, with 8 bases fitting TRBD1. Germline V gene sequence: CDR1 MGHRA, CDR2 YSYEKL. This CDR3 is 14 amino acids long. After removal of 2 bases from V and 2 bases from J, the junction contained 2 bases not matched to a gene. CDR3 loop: CASSQTQGAYEQYF. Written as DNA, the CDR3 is TGCGCCAGCAGCCAAACACAGGGGGCCTACGAGCAGTACTTC.

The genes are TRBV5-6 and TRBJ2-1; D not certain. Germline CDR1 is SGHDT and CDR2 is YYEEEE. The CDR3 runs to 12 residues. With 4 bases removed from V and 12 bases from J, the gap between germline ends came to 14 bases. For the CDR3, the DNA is TGTGCCAGCAGCGCGACTCCGGCAGGGCAGTTCTTC. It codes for CASSATPAGQFF.

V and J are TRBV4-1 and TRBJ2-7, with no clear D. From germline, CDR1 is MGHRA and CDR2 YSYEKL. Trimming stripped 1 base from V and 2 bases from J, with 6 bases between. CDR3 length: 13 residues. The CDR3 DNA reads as TGCGCCAGCAGCCAAGTAGGCGCCTACGAGCAGTACTTC. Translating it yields CASSQVGAYEQYF.

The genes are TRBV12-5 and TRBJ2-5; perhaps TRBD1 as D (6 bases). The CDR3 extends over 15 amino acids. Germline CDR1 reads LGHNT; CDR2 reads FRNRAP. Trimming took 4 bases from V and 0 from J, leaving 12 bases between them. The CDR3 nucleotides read TGTGCTAGTGGTTATTCCGGGGACAACCAAGAGACCCAGTACTTC. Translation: CASGYSGDNQETQYF.

The CDR3 sequence is CASSQHHSSYEQYF. DNA for the CDR3: TGCGCCAGCAGCCAACATCACAGCTCCTACGAGCAGTACTTC. The chain couples TRBV4-1 to TRBJ2-7; the D is unclear. CDR3 length: 14 amino acids. Germline V gene sequence: CDR1 MGHRA, CDR2 YSYEKL. The V end lost 2 bases, the J end lost 0 bases, and 8 bases lay between the germline ends.

The CDR3 sequence is CASSLNGVGNQPQHF. The CDR3 DNA is TGTGCCAGCAGCTTAAATGGGGTTGGCAATCAGCCCCAGCATTTT. This chain connects TRBV5-6 to TRBJ1-5, with D unresolved. Trimming cost V 2 bases and J 2 bases, with 11 bases left between them. There are 15 residues in the CDR3. In germline, CDR1 is SGHDT, CDR2 YYEEEE.

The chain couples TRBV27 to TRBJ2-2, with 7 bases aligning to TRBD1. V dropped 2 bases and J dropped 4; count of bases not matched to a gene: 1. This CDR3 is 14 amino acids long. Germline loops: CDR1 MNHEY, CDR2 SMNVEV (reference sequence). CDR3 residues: CASSLAGGTGELFF. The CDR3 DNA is TGTGCCAGCAGTTTAGCAGGGGGCACCGGGGAGCTGTTTTTT.

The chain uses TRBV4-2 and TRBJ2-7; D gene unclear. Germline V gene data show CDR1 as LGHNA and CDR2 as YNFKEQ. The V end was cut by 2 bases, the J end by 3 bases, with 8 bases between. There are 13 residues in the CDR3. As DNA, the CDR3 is TGTGCCAGCAGCCAACGACTGATCTACGAGCAGTACTTC. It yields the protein CASSQRLIYEQYF.

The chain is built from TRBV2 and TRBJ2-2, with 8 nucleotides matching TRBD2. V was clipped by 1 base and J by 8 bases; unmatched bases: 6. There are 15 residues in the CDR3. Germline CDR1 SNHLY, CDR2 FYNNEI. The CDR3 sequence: CASSEGGLVTGELFF. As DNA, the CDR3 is TGTGCCAGCAGTGAAGGGGGACTAGTAACGGGGGAGCTGTTTTTT.

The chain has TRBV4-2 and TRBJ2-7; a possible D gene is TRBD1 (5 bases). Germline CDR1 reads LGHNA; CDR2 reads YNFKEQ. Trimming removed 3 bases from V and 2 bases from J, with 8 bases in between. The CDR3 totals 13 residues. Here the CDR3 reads CASSQGQTYEQYF. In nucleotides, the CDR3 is TGTGCCAGCAGCCAGGGGCAGACCTACGAGCAGTACTTC.

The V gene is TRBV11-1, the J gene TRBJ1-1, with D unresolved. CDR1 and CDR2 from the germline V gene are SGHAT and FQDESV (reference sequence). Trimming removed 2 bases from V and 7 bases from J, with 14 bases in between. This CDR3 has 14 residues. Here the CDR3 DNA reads TGTGCCAGCAGCTTAAACCTCAAGGGCGATGAAGCTTTCTTT. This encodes CASSLNLKGDEAFF. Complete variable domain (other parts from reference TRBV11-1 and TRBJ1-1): EAEVAQSPRYKITEKSQAVAFWCDPISGHATLYWYRQILGQGPELLVQFQDESVVDDSQLPKDRFSAERLKGVDSTLKIQPAELGDSAMYLCASSLNLKGDEAFFGQGTRLTVV.

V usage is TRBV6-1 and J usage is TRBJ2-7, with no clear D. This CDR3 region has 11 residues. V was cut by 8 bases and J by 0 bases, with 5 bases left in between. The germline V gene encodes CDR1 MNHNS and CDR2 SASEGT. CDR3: CASGLSYEQYF. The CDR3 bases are TGTGCCAGCGGGCTCTCCTACGAGCAGTACTTC.

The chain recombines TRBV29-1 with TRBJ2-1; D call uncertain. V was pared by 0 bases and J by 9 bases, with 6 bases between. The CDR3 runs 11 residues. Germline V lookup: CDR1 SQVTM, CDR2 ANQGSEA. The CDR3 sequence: CSVEEGPEQFF. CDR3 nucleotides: TGCAGCGTTGAAGAAGGTCCTGAGCAGTTCTTC.

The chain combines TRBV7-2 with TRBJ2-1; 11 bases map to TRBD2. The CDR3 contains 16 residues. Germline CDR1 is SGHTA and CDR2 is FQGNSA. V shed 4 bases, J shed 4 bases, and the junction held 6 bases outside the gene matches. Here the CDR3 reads CASSSLAGDFYNEQFF. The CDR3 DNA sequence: TGTGCCAGCAGCTCACTAGCGGGAGACTTTTACAATGAGCAGTTCTTC.

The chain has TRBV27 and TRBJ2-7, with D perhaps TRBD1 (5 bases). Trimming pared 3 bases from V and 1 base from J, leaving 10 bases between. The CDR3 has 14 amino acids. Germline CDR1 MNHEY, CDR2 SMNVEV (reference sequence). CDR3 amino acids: CASSFQGLSYEQYF. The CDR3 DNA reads TGTGCCAGCAGTTTTCAGGGCCTTTCCTACGAGCAGTACTTC.

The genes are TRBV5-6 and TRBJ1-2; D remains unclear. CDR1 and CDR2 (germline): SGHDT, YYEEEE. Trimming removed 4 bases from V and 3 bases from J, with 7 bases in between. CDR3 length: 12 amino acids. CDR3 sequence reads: CASSPPYYGYTF. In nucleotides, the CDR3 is TGTGCCAGCAGCCCGCCGTACTATGGCTACACCTTC.

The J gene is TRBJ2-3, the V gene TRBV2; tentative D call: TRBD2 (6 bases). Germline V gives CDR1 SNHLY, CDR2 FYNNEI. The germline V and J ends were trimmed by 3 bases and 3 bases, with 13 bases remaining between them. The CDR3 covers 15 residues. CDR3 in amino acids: CASSEWFGGTDTQYF. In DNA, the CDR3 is TGTGCCAGCAGTGAGTGGTTTGGAGGGACAGATACGCAGTATTTT.